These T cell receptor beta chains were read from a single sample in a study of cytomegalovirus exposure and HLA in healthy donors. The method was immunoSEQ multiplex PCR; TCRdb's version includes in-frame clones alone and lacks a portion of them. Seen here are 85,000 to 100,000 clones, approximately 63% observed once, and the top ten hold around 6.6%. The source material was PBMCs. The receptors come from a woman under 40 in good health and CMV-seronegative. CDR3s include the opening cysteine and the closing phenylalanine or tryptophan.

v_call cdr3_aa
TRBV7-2 CASSLVSREVETQYF
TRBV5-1 CASSSYNEQFF
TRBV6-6 CASSYSTALNEKLFF
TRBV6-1 CASSALAGGLSYEQYF
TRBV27 CASRELDRSYGDTQYF
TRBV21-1 CASSKDALGDTEAFF
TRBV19 CASSSTYNEQFF
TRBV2 CARRSGTGKEAFF
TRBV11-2 CASSLDGGSNQPQHF
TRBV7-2 CASSRASDEKLFF
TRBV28 CASNLLPGTGDNSPLHF
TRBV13 CASSHSSGGPLETQYF
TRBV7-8 CASSAEGMAAGDNSPLHF
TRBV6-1 CASSGVETQYF
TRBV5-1 CASSTAQGNYEQYF
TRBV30 CAWARMEGPLTEQYF
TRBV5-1 CASSWGQGGEETQYF
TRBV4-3 CASSQGLRGSADTQYF
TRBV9 CASSVNGGPNEKLFF
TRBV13 CASSFGRAYYGYTF
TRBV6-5 CASLAGPGELFF
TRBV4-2 CASSQVTAGGYQYF
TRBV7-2 CASSLNPNFPHEQYF